This is a list of T cell receptor beta chains from one sample in a study of T cell responses to AZD1222 COVID-19 vaccine. Clones were sequenced by immunoSEQ multiplex PCR, and TCRdb holds only the in-frame ones, with some missing. The sample carries 150,000 to 200,000 clones, 85% to 95% recorded once. Specimen: peripheral blood, collected on day 0 of AZD1222 vaccination. These receptors were collected from an adult in good health. Each CDR3 is given with its conserved first and last residue. The D gene is left open where the match is weak. The size entry is marked missing in some rows and otherwise reads once, few, many or a size class.

j_gene: TRBJ2-7
d_gene: -
v_gene: TRBV6-5
abundance: -
CDR3aa: CASSYSINGLYEQYF
CDR3nt: TGTGCCAGCAGTTACTCGATTAACGGGCTCTACGAGCAGTACTTC

j_gene: TRBJ1-2
d_gene: -
v_gene: TRBV4-1
abundance: -
CDR3aa: CASSVSFRTGSLLHYGYTF
CDR3nt: TGCGCCAGCAGCGTCAGCTTTCGTACCGGCAGCCTTTTGCACTATGGCTACACCTTC

j_gene: TRBJ1-1
d_gene: -
v_gene: TRBV9
abundance: -
CDR3aa: CASSVATVTEAFF
CDR3nt: TGTGCCAGCAGCGTAGCGACAGTCACTGAAGCTTTCTTT

j_gene: TRBJ1-2
d_gene: -
v_gene: TRBV29-1
abundance: once
CDR3aa: CSVASGENYGYTF
CDR3nt: TGCAGCGTTGCTTCGGGAGAGAACTATGGCTACACCTTC

j_gene: TRBJ1-3
d_gene: -
v_gene: TRBV6-5
abundance: -
CDR3aa: CASSINQGPGNTIYF
CDR3nt: TGTGCCAGCAGTATAAACCAGGGGCCTGGAAACACCATATATTTT

j_gene: TRBJ2-1
d_gene: TRBD2
v_gene: TRBV10-3
abundance: -
CDR3aa: CAITSGGEHNEQFF
CDR3nt: TGTGCCATCACGAGCGGGGGGGAACACAATGAGCAGTTCTTC

j_gene: TRBJ1-2
d_gene: -
v_gene: TRBV2
abundance: -
CDR3aa: CASRHPDVNGYTF
CDR3nt: TGTGCCAGCAGGCACCCGGACGTCAATGGCTACACCTTC

j_gene: TRBJ1-4
d_gene: TRBD1
v_gene: TRBV5-4
abundance: -
CDR3aa: CASSLGTDNEKLFF
CDR3nt: TGTGCCAGCAGCTTAGGGACAGATAATGAAAAACTGTTTTTT

j_gene: TRBJ2-5
d_gene: -
v_gene: TRBV3-1/TRBV3-2
abundance: -
CDR3aa: CASSRSGDGETQYF
CDR3nt: TGTGCCAGCAGCCGGTCCGGGGATGGAGAGACCCAGTACTTC

j_gene: TRBJ2-7
d_gene: -
v_gene: TRBV2
abundance: once
CDR3aa: CASSERGTTPYEQYF
CDR3nt: TGTGCCAGCAGTGAAAGGGGGACTACTCCCTACGAGCAGTACTTC

j_gene: TRBJ2-3
d_gene: TRBD2
v_gene: TRBV7-3
abundance: -
CDR3aa: CARTSGGNTDTQYF
CDR3nt: TGTGCCAGGACTAGCGGGGGGAACACAGATACGCAGTATTTT

j_gene: TRBJ2-6
d_gene: -
v_gene: TRBV5-6
abundance: -
CDR3aa: CASSLYVGTGANVLTF
CDR3nt: TGTGCCAGCAGCTTGTATGTTGGGACTGGGGCCAACGTCCTGACTTTC

j_gene: TRBJ1-2
d_gene: -
v_gene: TRBV7-9
abundance: once
CDR3aa: CASSGYTF
CDR3nt: TGTGCCAGCAGCGGCTACACCTTC

j_gene: TRBJ1-2
d_gene: TRBD1
v_gene: TRBV18
abundance: once
CDR3aa: CASSPQGEQYGYTF
CDR3nt: TGTGCCAGCTCACCCCAGGGGGAGCAATATGGCTACACCTTC

j_gene: TRBJ2-5
d_gene: -
v_gene: TRBV2
abundance: -
CDR3aa: CASSGFATSQETQYF
CDR3nt: TGTGCCAGCAGTGGTTTTGCGACAAGCCAAGAGACCCAGTACTTC

j_gene: TRBJ2-5
d_gene: -
v_gene: TRBV5-1
abundance: once
CDR3aa: CASSQQETQYF
CDR3nt: TGCGCCAGCAGCCAACAAGAGACCCAGTACTTC

j_gene: TRBJ1-4
d_gene: -
v_gene: TRBV28
abundance: -
CDR3aa: CASSLYGSNEKLFF
CDR3nt: TGTGCCAGCAGTTTATACGGAAGTAATGAAAAACTGTTTTTT

j_gene: TRBJ1-4
d_gene: TRBD1
v_gene: TRBV28
abundance: -
CDR3aa: CARDRDEKLFF
CDR3nt: TGTGCCCGGGACAGGGATGAAAAACTGTTTTTT

j_gene: TRBJ1-2
d_gene: TRBD1
v_gene: TRBV29-1
abundance: -
CDR3aa: CSVGQGVYGYTF
CDR3nt: TGCAGCGTGGGACAGGGGGTCTATGGCTACACCTTC

j_gene: TRBJ1-1
d_gene: -
v_gene: TRBV7-2
abundance: -
CDR3aa: CASSLAETYNTEAFF
CDR3nt: TGTGCCAGCAGCTTAGCTGAGACATATAACACTGAAGCTTTCTTT

j_gene: TRBJ2-7
d_gene: -
v_gene: TRBV7-8
abundance: -
CDR3aa: CASSPVGGLITYEQYF
CDR3nt: TGTGCCAGCAGCCCGGTCGGGGGGCTGATTACCTACGAGCAGTACTTC

j_gene: TRBJ1-2
d_gene: -
v_gene: TRBV4-1
abundance: -
CDR3aa: CASSRSTPLLRGRDSGYTF
CDR3nt: TGCGCCAGCAGCCGATCCACCCCCCTCCTGCGGGGGAGGGATTCTGGCTACACCTTC

j_gene: TRBJ1-1
d_gene: -
v_gene: TRBV18
abundance: -
CDR3aa: CASSARDTPYTEAFF
CDR3nt: TGTGCCAGCTCAGCCAGAGATACCCCCTACACTGAAGCTTTCTTT

j_gene: TRBJ1-3
d_gene: -
v_gene: TRBV12-3/TRBV12-4
abundance: -
CDR3aa: CASSFYGNTIYF
CDR3nt: TGTGCCAGCAGTTTCTATGGAAACACCATATATTTT

j_gene: TRBJ1-1
d_gene: -
v_gene: TRBV6-6
abundance: -
CDR3aa: CASRPVNTEAFF
CDR3nt: TGTGCCAGCAGACCAGTAAACACTGAAGCTTTCTTT

j_gene: TRBJ2-7
d_gene: -
v_gene: TRBV11-1
abundance: -
CDR3aa: CASSLGQPHSYEQYF
CDR3nt: TGTGCCAGCAGCTTAGGCCAGCCGCACTCCTACGAGCAGTACTTC

j_gene: TRBJ1-6
d_gene: -
v_gene: TRBV25-1
abundance: -
CDR3aa: CASRPQGSYNSPLHF
CDR3nt: TGTGCCAGCAGGCCACAGGGATCCTATAATTCACCCCTCCACTTT

j_gene: TRBJ2-3
d_gene: -
v_gene: TRBV28
abundance: -
CDR3aa: CASSQGSTDTQYF
CDR3nt: TGTGCCAGCAGTCAGGGGAGCACAGATACGCAGTATTTT

j_gene: TRBJ2-3
d_gene: -
v_gene: TRBV9
abundance: -
CDR3aa: CASSVEAGSTDTQYF
CDR3nt: TGTGCCAGCAGCGTAGAGGCGGGAAGCACAGATACGCAGTATTTT

j_gene: TRBJ1-1
d_gene: -
v_gene: TRBV12-3/TRBV12-4
abundance: few
CDR3aa: CASSLRTEAFF
CDR3nt: TGTGCCAGCAGTTTACGCACTGAAGCTTTCTTT

j_gene: TRBJ2-3
d_gene: TRBD1
v_gene: TRBV6-5
abundance: -
CDR3aa: CASRRDRVPDTQYF
CDR3nt: TGTGCCAGCAGACGGGACAGGGTCCCAGATACGCAGTATTTT

j_gene: TRBJ1-2
d_gene: TRBD1
v_gene: TRBV3-1/TRBV3-2
abundance: -
CDR3aa: CASSQNLGRGRAYGYTF
CDR3nt: TGTGCCAGCAGCCAGAATCTGGGTAGGGGGCGGGCCTATGGCTACACCTTC

j_gene: TRBJ1-2
d_gene: TRBD1
v_gene: TRBV29-1
abundance: -
CDR3aa: CSVDPGQDSYTF
CDR3nt: TGCAGCGTAGACCCGGGACAGGACAGCTACACCTTC

j_gene: TRBJ2-4
d_gene: TRBD1
v_gene: TRBV19
abundance: -
CDR3aa: CASSQRGQSRTGTGAKNIQYF
CDR3nt: TGTGCCAGTAGTCAGCGTGGTCAATCCCGGACCGGGACAGGGGCCAAAAACATTCAGTACTTC

j_gene: TRBJ1-3
d_gene: TRBD1
v_gene: TRBV5-1
abundance: once
CDR3aa: CASSLMGQGGTGNTIYF
CDR3nt: TGCGCCAGCAGCTTAATGGGACAGGGAGGGACTGGAAACACCATATATTTT

j_gene: TRBJ1-4
d_gene: -
v_gene: TRBV5-5
abundance: -
CDR3aa: CASSLGSAGNEKLFF
CDR3nt: TGTGCCAGCAGCTTGGGGTCCGCAGGGAATGAAAAACTGTTTTTT

j_gene: TRBJ2-1
d_gene: -
v_gene: TRBV6-5
abundance: -
CDR3aa: CASSTGSIDNEQFF
CDR3nt: TGTGCCAGCAGTACAGGGTCCATTGACAATGAGCAGTTCTTC

j_gene: TRBJ1-1
d_gene: -
v_gene: TRBV14
abundance: -
CDR3aa: CASSQYSPSNTEAFF
CDR3nt: TGTGCCAGCAGCCAGTATTCTCCGTCGAACACTGAAGCTTTCTTT

j_gene: TRBJ1-1
d_gene: -
v_gene: TRBV6-5
abundance: -
CDR3aa: CASIEGPHTEAFF
CDR3nt: TGTGCCAGCATCGAAGGACCCCACACTGAAGCTTTCTTT

j_gene: TRBJ1-5
d_gene: TRBD1
v_gene: TRBV4-2
abundance: -
CDR3aa: CASSQTGVGDQPQHF
CDR3nt: TGTGCCAGCAGCCAGACAGGGGTTGGAGATCAGCCCCAGCATTTT

j_gene: TRBJ1-2
d_gene: -
v_gene: TRBV25-1
abundance: -
CDR3aa: CAAGEPPYGYTF
CDR3nt: TGTGCGGCAGGGGAGCCACCGTATGGCTACACCTTC

j_gene: TRBJ2-7
d_gene: -
v_gene: TRBV2
abundance: -
CDR3aa: CASSVSAGETYEQYF
CDR3nt: TGTGCCAGCAGTGTGAGTGCTGGGGAAACCTACGAGCAGTACTTC

j_gene: TRBJ1-3
d_gene: -
v_gene: TRBV5-8
abundance: -
CDR3aa: CAGGAYSGNTIYF
CDR3nt: TGTGCCGGGGGAGCTTACTCTGGAAACACCATATATTTT

j_gene: TRBJ1-2
d_gene: -
v_gene: TRBV20-1
abundance: -
CDR3aa: CSASLGQTGYTF
CDR3nt: TGCAGTGCTAGTCTGGGACAAACTGGCTACACCTTC

j_gene: TRBJ2-7
d_gene: -
v_gene: TRBV27
abundance: -
CDR3aa: CASSDSYYEQYF
CDR3nt: TGTGCCAGCAGCGACAGTTACTACGAGCAGTACTTC

j_gene: TRBJ2-3
d_gene: TRBD2
v_gene: TRBV5-1
abundance: -
CDR3aa: CASTLSAGGHTDTQYF
CDR3nt: TGCGCCAGCACCTTATCTGCGGGGGGCCACACAGATACGCAGTATTTT

j_gene: TRBJ1-2
d_gene: -
v_gene: TRBV28
abundance: -
CDR3aa: CASEGQNYGYTF
CDR3nt: TGTGCCAGCGAGGGGCAGAACTATGGCTACACCTTC

j_gene: TRBJ2-5
d_gene: TRBD2
v_gene: TRBV9
abundance: -
CDR3aa: CASSSGLAGTQETQYF
CDR3nt: TGTGCCAGCAGCTCTGGACTAGCGGGGACCCAAGAGACCCAGTACTTC

j_gene: TRBJ2-2
d_gene: TRBD1
v_gene: TRBV7-3
abundance: -
CDR3aa: CATQGVNTGELFF
CDR3nt: TGTGCCACACAGGGGGTAAACACCGGGGAGCTGTTTTTT

j_gene: TRBJ1-1
d_gene: -
v_gene: TRBV7-9
abundance: -
CDR3aa: CASQLIPGQTNTEAFF
CDR3nt: TGTGCCAGCCAACTAATACCGGGACAAACGAACACTGAAGCTTTCTTT

j_gene: TRBJ2-1
d_gene: TRBD2
v_gene: TRBV19
abundance: -
CDR3aa: CATLAYNEQFF
CDR3nt: TGTGCCACACTAGCGTACAATGAGCAGTTCTTC

j_gene: TRBJ1-2
d_gene: -
v_gene: TRBV4-1
abundance: few
CDR3aa: CASSQAGTDYYGYTF
CDR3nt: TGCGCCAGCAGCCAGGCCGGGACCGACTATTATGGCTACACCTTC

j_gene: TRBJ1-2
d_gene: -
v_gene: TRBV27
abundance: -
CDR3aa: CASSLDKDYGYTF
CDR3nt: TGTGCCAGCAGTCTCGACAAGGACTATGGCTACACCTTC

j_gene: TRBJ1-2
d_gene: TRBD1
v_gene: TRBV19
abundance: -
CDR3aa: CASSIGDRAIYGYTF
CDR3nt: TGTGCCAGTAGTATAGGGGACAGGGCAATCTATGGCTACACCTTC

j_gene: TRBJ1-2
d_gene: TRBD1
v_gene: TRBV11-2
abundance: -
CDR3aa: CASLSGTDYGYTF
CDR3nt: TGTGCCAGCCTTTCCGGGACAGACTATGGCTACACCTTC

j_gene: TRBJ1-5
d_gene: TRBD1
v_gene: TRBV2
abundance: -
CDR3aa: CASSEAQGGLYQPQHF
CDR3nt: TGTGCCAGCAGTGAAGCGCAGGGGGGGCTCTATCAGCCCCAGCATTTT

j_gene: TRBJ2-2
d_gene: TRBD1
v_gene: TRBV25-1
abundance: -
CDR3aa: CASSDSDRGLTGELFF
CDR3nt: TGTGCCAGCAGTGATTCCGACAGGGGGCTCACCGGGGAGCTGTTTTTT

j_gene: TRBJ1-3
d_gene: -
v_gene: TRBV9
abundance: -
CDR3aa: CASSVATVGNTIYF
CDR3nt: TGTGCCAGCAGCGTAGCGACAGTCGGAAACACCATATATTTT

j_gene: TRBJ1-2
d_gene: -
v_gene: TRBV27
abundance: -
CDR3aa: CASSDRVNYGYTF
CDR3nt: TGTGCCAGCTCGGACAGAGTGAACTATGGCTACACCTTC